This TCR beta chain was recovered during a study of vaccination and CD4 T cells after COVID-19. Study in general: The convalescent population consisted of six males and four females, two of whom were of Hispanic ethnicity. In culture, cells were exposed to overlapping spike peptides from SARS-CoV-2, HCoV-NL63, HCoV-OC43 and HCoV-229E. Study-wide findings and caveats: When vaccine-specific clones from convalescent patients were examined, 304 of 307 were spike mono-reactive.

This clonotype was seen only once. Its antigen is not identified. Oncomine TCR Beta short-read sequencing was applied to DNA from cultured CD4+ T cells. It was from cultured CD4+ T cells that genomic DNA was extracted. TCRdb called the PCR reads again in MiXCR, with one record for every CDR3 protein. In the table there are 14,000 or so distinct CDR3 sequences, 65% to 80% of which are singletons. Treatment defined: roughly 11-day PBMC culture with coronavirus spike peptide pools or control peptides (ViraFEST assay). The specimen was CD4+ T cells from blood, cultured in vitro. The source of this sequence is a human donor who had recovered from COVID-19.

The CDR3 here is CASSKDRTGAYGYTF. DNA of the CDR3: TGTGCCAGCAGCAAAGACCGGACAGGGGCCTATGGCTACACCTTC. The V call is TRBV11-2, the J call TRBJ1-2; 9 nucleotides line up with TRBD1. V lost 5 bases to trimming and J lost 4 bases; unmatched junction nucleotides: 8. Germline V gene lookup returns CDR1 SGHAT and CDR2 FQNNGV. The CDR3 spans 15 residues.